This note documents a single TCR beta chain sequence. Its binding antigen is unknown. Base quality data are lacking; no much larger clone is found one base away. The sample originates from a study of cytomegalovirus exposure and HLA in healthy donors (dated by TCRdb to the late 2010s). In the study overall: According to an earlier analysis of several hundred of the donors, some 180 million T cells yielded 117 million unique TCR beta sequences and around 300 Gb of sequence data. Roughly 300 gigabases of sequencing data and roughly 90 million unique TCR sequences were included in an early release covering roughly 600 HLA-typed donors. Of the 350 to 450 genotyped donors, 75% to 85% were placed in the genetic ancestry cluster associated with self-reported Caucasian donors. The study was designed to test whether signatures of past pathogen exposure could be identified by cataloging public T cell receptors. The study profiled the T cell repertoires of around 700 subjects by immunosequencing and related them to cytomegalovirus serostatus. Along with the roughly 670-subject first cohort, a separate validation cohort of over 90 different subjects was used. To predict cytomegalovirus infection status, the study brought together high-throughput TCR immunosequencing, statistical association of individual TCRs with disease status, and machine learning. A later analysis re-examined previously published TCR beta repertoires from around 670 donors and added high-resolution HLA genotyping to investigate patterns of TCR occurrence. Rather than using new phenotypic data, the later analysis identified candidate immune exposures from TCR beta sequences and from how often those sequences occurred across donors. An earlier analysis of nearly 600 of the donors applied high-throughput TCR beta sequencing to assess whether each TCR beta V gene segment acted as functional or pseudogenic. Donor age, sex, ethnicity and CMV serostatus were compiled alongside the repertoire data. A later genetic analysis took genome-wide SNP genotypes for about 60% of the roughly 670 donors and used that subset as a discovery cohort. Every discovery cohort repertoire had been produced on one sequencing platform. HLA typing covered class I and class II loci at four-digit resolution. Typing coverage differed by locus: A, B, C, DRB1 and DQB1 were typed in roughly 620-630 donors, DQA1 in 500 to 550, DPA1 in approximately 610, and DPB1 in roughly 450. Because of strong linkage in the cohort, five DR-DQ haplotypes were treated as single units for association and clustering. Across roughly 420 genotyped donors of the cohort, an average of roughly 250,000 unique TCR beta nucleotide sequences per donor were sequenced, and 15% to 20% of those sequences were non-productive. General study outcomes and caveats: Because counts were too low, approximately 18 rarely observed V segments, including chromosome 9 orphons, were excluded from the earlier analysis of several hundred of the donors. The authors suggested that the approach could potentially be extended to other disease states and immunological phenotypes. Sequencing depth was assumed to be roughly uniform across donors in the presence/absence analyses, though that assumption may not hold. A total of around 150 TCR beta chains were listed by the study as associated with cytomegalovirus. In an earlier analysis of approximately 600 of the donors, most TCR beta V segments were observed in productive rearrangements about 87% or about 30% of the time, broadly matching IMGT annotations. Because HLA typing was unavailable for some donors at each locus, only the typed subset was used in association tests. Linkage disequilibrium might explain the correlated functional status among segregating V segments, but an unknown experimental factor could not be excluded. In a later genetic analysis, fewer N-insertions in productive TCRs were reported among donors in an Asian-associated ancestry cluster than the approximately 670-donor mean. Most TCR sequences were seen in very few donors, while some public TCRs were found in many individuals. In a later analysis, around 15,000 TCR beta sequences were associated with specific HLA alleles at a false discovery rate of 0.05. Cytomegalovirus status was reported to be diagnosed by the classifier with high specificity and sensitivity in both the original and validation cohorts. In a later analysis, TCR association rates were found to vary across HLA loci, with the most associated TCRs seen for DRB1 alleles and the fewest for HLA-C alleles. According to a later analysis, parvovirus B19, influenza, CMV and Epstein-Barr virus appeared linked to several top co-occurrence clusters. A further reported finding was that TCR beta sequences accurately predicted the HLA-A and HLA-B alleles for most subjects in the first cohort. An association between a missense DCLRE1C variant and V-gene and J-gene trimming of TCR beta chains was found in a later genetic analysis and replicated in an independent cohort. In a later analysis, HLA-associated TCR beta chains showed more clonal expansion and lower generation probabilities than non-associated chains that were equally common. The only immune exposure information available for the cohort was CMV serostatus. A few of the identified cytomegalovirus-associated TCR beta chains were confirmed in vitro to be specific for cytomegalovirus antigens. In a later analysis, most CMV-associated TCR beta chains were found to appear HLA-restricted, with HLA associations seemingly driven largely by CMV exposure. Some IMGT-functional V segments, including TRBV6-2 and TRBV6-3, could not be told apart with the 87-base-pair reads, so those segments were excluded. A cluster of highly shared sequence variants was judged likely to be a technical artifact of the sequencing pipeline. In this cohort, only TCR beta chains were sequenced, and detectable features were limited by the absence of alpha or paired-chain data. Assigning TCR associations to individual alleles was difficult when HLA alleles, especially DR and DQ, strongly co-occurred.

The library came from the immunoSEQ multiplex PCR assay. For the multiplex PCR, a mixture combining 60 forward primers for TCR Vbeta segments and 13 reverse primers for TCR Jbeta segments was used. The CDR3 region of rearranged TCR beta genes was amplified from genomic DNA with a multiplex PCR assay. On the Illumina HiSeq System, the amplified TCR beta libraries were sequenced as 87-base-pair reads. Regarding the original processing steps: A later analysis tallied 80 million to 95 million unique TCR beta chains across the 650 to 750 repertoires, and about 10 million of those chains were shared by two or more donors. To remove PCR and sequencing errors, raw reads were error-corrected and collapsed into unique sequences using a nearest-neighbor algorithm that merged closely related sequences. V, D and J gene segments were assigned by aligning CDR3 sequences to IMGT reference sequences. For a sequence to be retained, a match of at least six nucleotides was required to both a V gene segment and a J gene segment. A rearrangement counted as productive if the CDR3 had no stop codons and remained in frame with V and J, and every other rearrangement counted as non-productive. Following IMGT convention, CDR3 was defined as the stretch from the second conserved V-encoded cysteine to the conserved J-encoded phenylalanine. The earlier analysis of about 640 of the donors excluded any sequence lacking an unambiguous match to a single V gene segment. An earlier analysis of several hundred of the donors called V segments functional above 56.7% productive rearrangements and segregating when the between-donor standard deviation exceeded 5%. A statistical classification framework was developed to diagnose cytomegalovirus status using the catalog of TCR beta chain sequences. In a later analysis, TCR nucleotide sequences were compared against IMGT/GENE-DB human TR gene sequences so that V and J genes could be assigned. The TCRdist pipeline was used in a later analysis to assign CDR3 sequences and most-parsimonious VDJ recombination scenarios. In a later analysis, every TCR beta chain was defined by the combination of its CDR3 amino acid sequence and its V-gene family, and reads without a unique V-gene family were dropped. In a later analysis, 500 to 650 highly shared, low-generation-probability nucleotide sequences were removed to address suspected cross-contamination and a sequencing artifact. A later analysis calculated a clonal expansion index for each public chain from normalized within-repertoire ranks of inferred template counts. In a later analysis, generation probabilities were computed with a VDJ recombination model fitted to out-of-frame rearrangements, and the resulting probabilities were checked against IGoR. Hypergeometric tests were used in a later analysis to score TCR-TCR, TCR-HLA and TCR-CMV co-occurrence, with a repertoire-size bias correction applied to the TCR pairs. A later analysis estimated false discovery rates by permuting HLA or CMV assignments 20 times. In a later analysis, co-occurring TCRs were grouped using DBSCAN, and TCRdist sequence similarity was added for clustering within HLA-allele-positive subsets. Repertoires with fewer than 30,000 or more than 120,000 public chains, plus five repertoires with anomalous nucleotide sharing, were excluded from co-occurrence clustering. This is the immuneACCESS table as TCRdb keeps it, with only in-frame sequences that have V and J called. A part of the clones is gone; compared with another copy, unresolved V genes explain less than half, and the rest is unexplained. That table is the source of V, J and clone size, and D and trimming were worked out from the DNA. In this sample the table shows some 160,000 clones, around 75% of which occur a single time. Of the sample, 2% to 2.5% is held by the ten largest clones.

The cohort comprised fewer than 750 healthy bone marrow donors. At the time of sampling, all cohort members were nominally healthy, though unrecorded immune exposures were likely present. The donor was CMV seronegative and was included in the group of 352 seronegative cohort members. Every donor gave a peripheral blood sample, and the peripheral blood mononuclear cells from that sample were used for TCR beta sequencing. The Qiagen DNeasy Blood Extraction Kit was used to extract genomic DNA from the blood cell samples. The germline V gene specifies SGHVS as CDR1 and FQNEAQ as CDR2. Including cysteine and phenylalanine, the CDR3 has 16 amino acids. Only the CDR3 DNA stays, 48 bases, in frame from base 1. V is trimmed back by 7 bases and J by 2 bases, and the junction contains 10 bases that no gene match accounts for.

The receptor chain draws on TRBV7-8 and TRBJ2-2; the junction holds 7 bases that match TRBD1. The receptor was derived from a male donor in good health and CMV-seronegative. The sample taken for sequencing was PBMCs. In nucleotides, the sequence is TGTGCCAGCACCTATACGACAGGGATAAACACCGGGGAGCTGTTTTTT. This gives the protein CASTYTTGINTGELFF.